This entry is about one T cell receptor (beta chain). This specimen belongs to a study of CD8 T cells in Susac syndrome. The RNA, about 0.45 to 1 ug, was put through reverse transcription using random hexamers. Multiplex immunoSEQ PCR targeted 54 Vbeta and 13 Jbeta TCR beta segments. TCRdb used MiXCR to reprocess the immunoSEQ multiplex PCR reads, holding one entry per CDR3 protein. The profile shows 150,000 to 200,000 distinct CDR3 sequences, around 95% of them singletons. The V and J ends lost 5 bases and 3 bases, in that order; junction bases with no gene match: 8. In germline, CDR1 is MDHEN, CDR2 SYDVKM. The CDR3 spans 15 residues.

This TCR was sampled from a human donor in good health. The sample consisted of CD4+ T cells from PBMCs. The chain recombines TRBV28 with TRBJ2-7; 9 nucleotides line up with TRBD1. CDR3 loop: CASSSSGTGNYEQYF. The CDR3 coding sequence is TGTGCCAGCAGTAGCTCCGGGACAGGGAACTACGAGCAGTACTTC.